This entry lists 30 T cell receptor beta chains sequenced from one sample in a study of blood T cell repertoires in COVID-19. Some clones are missing from TCRdb's copy, which holds only in-frame ones; the method was immunoSEQ multiplex PCR. This table holds 150,000 to 200,000 clones, about four fifths found once. Material: peripheral blood. The source of these receptors is a woman aged 80 or older with COVID-19, enrolled during active disease.

The V gene is TRBV28, the J gene TRBJ2-7, with 9 bases that match TRBD2. CDR3 length: 15 residues. The ends lost 7 bases at V and 3 bases at J; junction bases unmatched: 10. Germline V gene sequence: CDR1 MDHEN, CDR2 SYDVKM. CDR3 in DNA: TGTGCCAGCAAGGCGGGAGGGCCATTTAGCTACGAGCAGTACTTC. This gives the protein CASKAGGPFSYEQYF.

The rearrangement uses TRBV7-9 and TRBJ2-3; D gene uncertain. Trimming cost V 5 bases and J 2 bases, with 8 bases left between them. The germline CDR1 and CDR2 sequences are SEHNR and FQNEAQ (reference sequence). The CDR3 consists of 13 residues. The CDR3 nucleotides are TGTGCCAGCAGCCCGGGTTACACAGATACGCAGTATTTT. Translating it yields CASSPGYTDTQYF.

This chain joins TRBV18 and TRBJ1-1; D possibly corresponds to TRBD1 (6 bases). Germline V CDR1 and CDR2: KGHSH, LQKENI. Trimming removed 4 bases at V and 7 bases at J, with 19 bases between. The CDR3 loop spans 15 amino acids. CDR3 nucleotides: TGTGCCAGCTCACTTAATCAGGGGATCCGTGGTGAAGCTTTCTTT. It encodes CASSLNQGIRGEAFF.

The chain couples TRBV18 to TRBJ1-2; 9 bases are shared with TRBD1. CDR3 length equals 13 residues. Per germline, CDR1 KGHSH and CDR2 LQKENI. V lost 3 bases to trimming and J lost 7 bases; unmatched junction nucleotides: 3. The CDR3: CASSPTGGSGYTF. CDR3 DNA sequence: TGTGCCAGCTCACCCACAGGGGGCTCTGGCTACACCTTC. Complete variable domain (other parts from reference TRBV18 and TRBJ1-2): NAGVMQNPRHLVRRRGQEARLRCSPMKGHSHVYWYRQLPEEGLKFMVYLQKENIIDESGMPKERFSAEFPKEGPSILRIQQVVRGDSAAYFCASSPTGGSGYTFGSGTRLTVV.

The CDR3 reads CASSDQYQPQHF. The CDR3 bases are TGTGCCAGCAGTGACCAATATCAGCCCCAGCATTTT. The rearrangement joins TRBV6-1 to TRBJ1-5; D is ambiguous. Germline-derived CDR1 and CDR2 are MNHNS and SASEGT. Deletions cut 3 bases from V and 5 bases from J, with 5 bases between. The CDR3 spans 12 residues.

This rearrangement joins TRBV7-6 to TRBJ1-3; D possibly corresponds to TRBD1 (6 bases). Trimming cost V 5 bases and J 1 base, with 9 bases left between them. Germline V CDR1 and CDR2: SGHVS, FNYEAQ. The CDR3 covers 14 residues. CDR3 protein: CASSPTGSGNTIYF. The CDR3 DNA sequence: TGTGCCAGCAGCCCGACAGGTTCTGGAAACACCATATATTTT.

This clone was recorded a few times. The rearrangement joins TRBV6-6 to TRBJ2-7, with 8 positions matching TRBD1. Germline V CDR1 and CDR2: MNHNY, SVGAGI (reference sequence). Germline trimming cut 2 bases from V and 12 bases from J; bases unmatched to any gene: 6. The CDR3 loop spans 12 amino acids. Written as DNA, the CDR3 is TGTGCCAGCAGTTACGGACAGGGAGTTCTGTACTTC. It encodes CASSYGQGVLYF.

The chain carries TRBV7-3 and TRBJ2-5, with TRBD2 matching over 7 bases. In germline, CDR1 is SGHTA, CDR2 FQGTGA. The CDR3 totals 16 residues. V lost 0 bases to trimming and J lost 3 bases; unmatched junction nucleotides: 7. CDR3 coding DNA: TGTGCCAGCAGCTTAACGGGGAGACGGGGGGAAGAGACCCAGTACTTC. It specifies CASSLTGRRGEETQYF.

V and J are TRBV5-1 and TRBJ1-6, with 9 positions matching TRBD1. Germline CDR1 SGHRS, CDR2 YFSETQ. The CDR3 extends over 14 amino acids. The junction had 1 base not matched to a gene; V was cut back by 2 bases and J by 7 bases. The CDR3 spells CASSFGTGNSPLHF. The CDR3 region has the DNA TGCGCCAGCAGCTTCGGGACAGGGAATTCACCCCTCCACTTT.

The chain joins TRBV5-5 to TRBJ1-5, with D maybe TRBD1 (5 bases). Germline V gene sequence: CDR1 SGHKS, CDR2 YYEKEE (reference sequence). The CDR3 sequence is 17 residues long. Deletions cut 3 bases from V and 1 base from J, with 17 bases between. In nucleotides, the CDR3 is TGTGCCAGCAGCTCGAAGTGGGAACGGGGGAGCAATCAGCCCCAGCATTTT. Its translation is CASSSKWERGSNQPQHF.

This chain connects TRBV5-1 to TRBJ2-7, with 9 nucleotides matching TRBD2. The CDR3 runs to 13 residues. Trimming removed 5 bases from V and 4 bases from J; junction bases left unmatched: 4. Germline loops: CDR1 SGHRS, CDR2 YFSETQ. The CDR3 DNA is TGCGCCAGCAGGAGGACTAGCGAGTACGAGCAGTACTTC. As protein: CASRRTSEYEQYF.

This clone was picked up a small number of times. The chain joins TRBV24-1 to TRBJ2-7; 9 positions match TRBD1. The CDR3 runs to 13 residues. The V gene's germline CDR1 is KGHDR and CDR2 SFDVKD. V shed 5 bases and J 6 bases; nucleotides not matched to a gene: 4. The CDR3 is CATSGTDRGEQYF. CDR3 bases: TGTGCCACCAGTGGCACGGACAGGGGCGAGCAGTACTTC.

A few counts support this clone. The chain uses TRBV24-1 and TRBJ1-4, with TRBD1 identical over 8 bases. The CDR3 loop spans 15 amino acids. CDR1 is KGHDR, CDR2 SFDVKD, per germline. V shed 2 bases, J shed 7 bases, and the junction held 5 bases outside the gene matches. Written as DNA, the CDR3 is TGTGCCACCAGTGATTCCCGGGACAGGAGTGAAAAACTGTTTTTT. Translated: CATSDSRDRSEKLFF.

The rearrangement links TRBV10-3 to TRBJ1-1; D remains unclear. The CDR3 runs to 13 residues. CDR1 is ENHRY and CDR2 is SYGVKD in the germline V gene. Trimming took off 7 bases at V and 0 bases at J, with 9 bases between the two ends. CDR3 protein: CAIKLDLNTEAFF. CDR3 DNA: TGTGCCATCAAACTAGACTTGAACACTGAAGCTTTCTTT.

V usage is TRBV13 and J usage is TRBJ2-7; the match to TRBD1 covers 9 bases. V was pared by 5 bases and J by 5 bases, with 4 bases of the junction left unmatched. CDR3 length: 13 amino acids. Germline lookup yields CDR1 PRHDT and CDR2 FYEKMQ (reference sequence). CDR3 DNA: TGTGCCAGCAGCCCGGACAGGGGTGACGAGCAGTACTTC. As protein: CASSPDRGDEQYF.

The gene calls are TRBV2 and TRBJ1-5; tentative D call: TRBD1 (5 bases). The V gene's germline CDR1 is SNHLY and CDR2 FYNNEI. The CDR3 runs 14 residues. The germline V and J ends were trimmed by 4 bases and 7 bases, with 14 bases remaining between them. The CDR3 loop reads CASSARGGRQPQHF. The DNA of the CDR3 is TGTGCCAGCAGTGCCCGGGGGGGTAGACAGCCCCAGCATTTT.

V usage is TRBV11-2 and J usage is TRBJ2-7; D perhaps matches TRBD2 (5 bases). Trimming stripped 5 bases from V and 6 bases from J, with 17 bases between. Looked up from germline, CDR1 is SGHAT and CDR2 is FQNNGV. There are 14 residues in the CDR3. The chain's CDR3 is CASSGPSGGFEQYF. CDR3 nucleotide sequence: TGTGCCAGCAGCGGGCCTAGTGGAGGCTTCGAGCAGTACTTC.

Only a few counts were recorded for this clone. The rearrangement links TRBV5-8 to TRBJ2-2; TRBD1 matches at 7 bases. Germline V lookup: CDR1 SGHTS, CDR2 YDEGEE. V was clipped by 5 bases and J by 5 bases; unmatched bases: 12. The CDR3 contains 16 residues. The CDR3 sequence is CASSLMTGRRTGELFF. DNA of the CDR3: TGTGCCAGCAGTCTTATGACAGGGCGGCGAACCGGGGAGCTGTTTTTT. The entire variable domain, with the rest obtained from reference TRBV5-8 and TRBJ2-2, is as follows: EAGVTQSPTHLIKTRGQQATLRCSPISGHTSVYWYQQALGLGLQFLLWYDEGEERNRGNFPPRFSGRQFPNYSSELNVNALELEDSALYLCASSLMTGRRTGELFFGEGSRLTVL.

V is TRBV24-1 and J is TRBJ2-1, with 9 positions matching TRBD1. The CDR3 is made up of 16 amino acids. Germline V gene lookup returns CDR1 KGHDR and CDR2 SFDVKD. V lost 5 bases, J lost 7 bases, and 11 bases stayed unmatched. The CDR3 DNA is TGTGCCACCAGTGCCCTGGGGACAGGGTTTAAAAATGAGCAGTTCTTC. It codes for CATSALGTGFKNEQFF.

The chain has TRBV6-5 and TRBJ2-5; tentatively, D is TRBD1 (6 bases). The CDR3 extends over 15 amino acids. Germline CDR1 is MNHEY and CDR2 is SVGAGI. Trimming took 6 bases from V and 4 from J, leaving 18 bases between them. For the CDR3, the DNA is TGTGCCAGCAGGCAGTACAGGGATCGTGGAGAGACCCAGTACTTC. This translates into CASRQYRDRGETQYF.

This sequence joins TRBV15 and TRBJ1-3, with 7 bases identical to TRBD1. The CDR3 runs 14 residues. CDR1 LNHNV and CDR2 YYDKDF come from the germline V gene (reference sequence). V lost 4 bases and J lost 7; bases outside the gene matches: 7. As DNA, the CDR3 is TGTGCCACCAGCATGTTGACAGGGAGGAACACCATATATTTT. Its protein product is CATSMLTGRNTIYF.

The genes are TRBV5-5 and TRBJ1-2, with D tentatively TRBD1 (5 bases). The CDR3 extends over 16 amino acids. Per germline, CDR1 SGHKS and CDR2 YYEKEE (reference sequence). V was clipped by 3 bases and J by 4 bases, with 19 bases between them. Here the CDR3 DNA reads TGTGCCAGCAGCTACCGGGACTCCCTTATGAGCTATGGCTACACCTTC. Translating it yields CASSYRDSLMSYGYTF.

This clone was detected only once. The chain has TRBV2 and TRBJ2-1; D unclear. V lost 5 bases to trimming and J lost 4 bases, with 9 bases between them. The CDR3 runs 13 residues. The germline V gene has CDR1 SNHLY and CDR2 FYNNEI. Written as DNA, the CDR3 is TGTGCCAGCAGTCGTCTAGAATACAATGAGCAGTTCTTC. This gives the protein CASSRLEYNEQFF.

The genes are TRBV5-8 and TRBJ1-2; D unclear. Trimming pared 4 bases from V and 6 bases from J, leaving 10 bases between. The CDR3 length is 12 residues. The germline V gene encodes CDR1 SGHTS and CDR2 YDEGEE. CDR3 sequence reads: CASSANMDGYTF. CDR3 nucleotide sequence: TGTGCCAGCAGCGCTAATATGGATGGCTACACCTTC.

V is TRBV5-1 and J is TRBJ2-7, with a tentative D call TRBD2 (6 bases). This CDR3 spans 19 amino acids. Trimming removed 0 bases at V and 5 bases at J, with 27 bases between. Germline CDR1 reads SGHRS; CDR2 reads YFSETQ. CDR3 protein: CASSLGVPFLEGILNEQYF. The DNA of the CDR3 is TGCGCCAGCAGCTTGGGGGTTCCCTTTTTGGAGGGGATACTGAACGAGCAGTACTTC.

This clone was counted a few times. The chain carries TRBV5-1 and TRBJ2-7; 11 bases fit TRBD2. The CDR3 is 14 amino acids. The V gene's germline CDR1 is SGHRS and CDR2 YFSETQ. The ends lost 4 bases at V and 4 bases at J; junction bases unmatched: 4. Written as DNA, the CDR3 is TGCGCCAGCAGCGGGGGACTAGCGGAGTACGAGCAGTACTTC. It yields the protein CASSGGLAEYEQYF.

The CDR3 region has the DNA TGCAGTGCCCTAGGTAATGGGGCTTTCTTT. This sequence encodes CSALGNGAFF. The rearrangement uses TRBV20-1 and TRBJ1-1; D is unclear. The germline gives CDR1 DFQATT, CDR2 SNEGSKA (reference sequence). This CDR3 has 10 residues. Trimming left V 6 bases short and J 11 bases short, with 13 bases between.

The gene calls are TRBV7-8 and TRBJ1-1; TRBD1 matches 7 bases. CDR3 length: 15 amino acids. V lost 1 base to trimming and J lost 8 bases; unmatched junction nucleotides: 10. Germline V gene lookup returns CDR1 SGHVS and CDR2 FQNEAQ. The CDR3 DNA follows: TGTGCCAGCAGCTTAGTCCCCGAGGGGGCTGGCGAAGCTTTCTTT. It translates to CASSLVPEGAGEAFF.

V gene TRBV21-1 combines with J gene TRBJ2-2; the D call in the table, TRBD1, was not verified against the DNA. TRBV21-1 is a documented pseudogene. The CDR3 is 18 amino acids. The CDR3: CASSLTRDREVKTGELFF. For the CDR3, the DNA is TGTGCCAGCAGCTTAACCCGGGACAGGGAGGTAAAAACCGGGGAGCTGTTTTTT.

V is TRBV5-1 and J is TRBJ2-3; possibly TRBD2 for D (5 bases). The CDR3 covers 15 residues. From germline, CDR1 is SGHRS and CDR2 YFSETQ. V lost 0 bases and J lost 2, with 10 bases in between. The CDR3 coding sequence is TGCGCCAGCAGCTTGGCTAGCCCCAACACAGATACGCAGTATTTT. This codes for CASSLASPNTDTQYF.